These T cell receptor beta chains were read from a single sample in a study of blood T cell repertoires in COVID-19. TCRdb's copy holds only in-frame clones and misses some; the assay was immunoSEQ multiplex PCR. The table shows about 220,000 clones, with approximately 83% occurring only once. The sequenced material came from peripheral blood. Receptors originate from a woman aged 60-75 years with acute or convalescent COVID-19. Both conserved end residues are part of each CDR3. D genes are given only for firm matches. Some rows mark clone size as missing; the rest say once, few, many or name a class of expanded clone.

v_gene: TRBV14
abundance: NA
j_gene: TRBJ2-3
d_gene: TRBD2
CDR3aa: CASSLWGGVDADTQYF
CDR3nt: TGTGCCAGCAGCCTATGGGGGGGAGTTGACGCAGATACGCAGTATTTT

v_gene: TRBV5-4
abundance: many
j_gene: TRBJ2-7
d_gene: TRBD1
CDR3aa: CASSLSGTGRTYEQYF
CDR3nt: TGTGCCAGCAGCTTGTCCGGGACAGGGAGAACCTACGAGCAGTACTTC

v_gene: TRBV6-5
abundance: NA
j_gene: TRBJ1-4
d_gene: TRBD1
CDR3aa: CASRQGWDEKLFF
CDR3nt: TGTGCCAGCAGACAGGGGTGGGATGAAAAACTGTTTTTT

v_gene: TRBV7-8
abundance: few
j_gene: TRBJ1-1
d_gene: NA
CDR3aa: CASSLSPRGNTEAFF
CDR3nt: TGTGCCAGCAGCTTATCCCCTCGGGGGAACACTGAAGCTTTCTTT

v_gene: TRBV5-8
abundance: NA
j_gene: TRBJ2-7
d_gene: NA
CDR3aa: CASSHDTIYEQYF
CDR3nt: TGTGCCAGCAGCCATGACACGATCTACGAGCAGTACTTC

v_gene: TRBV2
abundance: few
j_gene: TRBJ1-5
d_gene: NA
CDR3aa: CASRYLKGVSNQPQHF
CDR3nt: TGTGCCAGCAGATATCTGAAGGGGGTCAGCAATCAGCCCCAGCATTTT

v_gene: TRBV5-4
abundance: NA
j_gene: TRBJ1-6
d_gene: TRBD1
CDR3aa: CASSLGQGESPLHF
CDR3nt: TGTGCCAGCAGCTTGGGACAGGGGGAGTCACCCCTCCACTTT

v_gene: TRBV6-5
abundance: NA
j_gene: TRBJ1-1
d_gene: NA
CDR3aa: CAPGQIEYTEAFF
CDR3nt: TGTGCCCCGGGACAAATCGAGTACACTGAAGCTTTCTTT

v_gene: TRBV7-9
abundance: NA
j_gene: TRBJ2-5
d_gene: NA
CDR3aa: CASTRGAETQYF
CDR3nt: TGTGCCAGCACTCGGGGAGCGGAGACCCAGTACTTC

v_gene: TRBV6-1
abundance: NA
j_gene: TRBJ1-5
d_gene: NA
CDR3aa: CASSEAVGRLSWQPQHF
CDR3nt: TGTGCCAGCAGTGAAGCGGTGGGCAGGCTATCCTGGCAGCCCCAGCATTTT

v_gene: TRBV19
abundance: NA
j_gene: TRBJ2-3
d_gene: NA
CDR3aa: CAISLGGGTDTQYF
CDR3nt: TGTGCCATTTCCCTCGGGGGTGGCACAGATACGCAGTATTTT

v_gene: TRBV28
abundance: NA
j_gene: TRBJ1-2
d_gene: NA
CDR3aa: CASSLLRGVGHTF
CDR3nt: TGTGCCAGCAGTTTATTGCGGGGTGTTGGTCACACCTTC

v_gene: TRBV11-2
abundance: NA
j_gene: TRBJ1-2
d_gene: TRBD1
CDR3aa: CASSMGAGGLDGYTF
CDR3nt: TGTGCCAGCAGCATGGGGGCAGGGGGCTTGGATGGCTACACCTTC

v_gene: TRBV3-1/TRBV3-2
abundance: NA
j_gene: TRBJ2-5
d_gene: TRBD2
CDR3aa: CASSLLAGKETQYF
CDR3nt: TGTGCCAGCAGCCTCCTAGCGGGGAAAGAGACCCAGTACTTC

v_gene: TRBV6-5
abundance: once
j_gene: TRBJ1-6
d_gene: TRBD1
CDR3aa: CASSRTGTGYSPLHF
CDR3nt: TGTGCCAGCAGTCGTACCGGGACAGGGTATTCACCCCTCCACTTT

v_gene: TRBV7-2
abundance: NA
j_gene: TRBJ2-3
d_gene: TRBD2
CDR3aa: CASRRTSGGAADTQYF
CDR3nt: TGTGCCAGCAGGCGGACTAGCGGGGGGGCAGCAGATACGCAGTATTTT

v_gene: TRBV3-1/TRBV3-2
abundance: NA
j_gene: TRBJ2-3
d_gene: TRBD2
CDR3aa: CASSQDPSGEDDTQYF
CDR3nt: TGTGCCAGCAGCCAAGATCCTAGCGGGGAGGACGATACGCAGTATTTT

v_gene: TRBV5-1
abundance: NA
j_gene: TRBJ1-3
d_gene: NA
CDR3aa: CASSLSGQGNTIYF
CDR3nt: TGCGCCAGCAGCTTGAGTGGGCAGGGAAACACCATATATTTT

v_gene: TRBV5-1
abundance: NA
j_gene: TRBJ2-3
d_gene: TRBD1
CDR3aa: CASSYGQDTDTQYF
CDR3nt: TGCGCCAGCAGTTATGGACAGGACACAGATACGCAGTATTTT

v_gene: TRBV18
abundance: NA
j_gene: TRBJ2-6
d_gene: NA
CDR3aa: CASSPRSGSGANVLTF
CDR3nt: TGTGCCAGCTCACCCCGGTCCGGCTCTGGGGCCAACGTCCTGACTTTC

v_gene: TRBV2
abundance: NA
j_gene: TRBJ2-7
d_gene: NA
CDR3aa: CASSSGAYEQYF
CDR3nt: TGTGCCAGCAGTTCCGGGGCCTACGAGCAGTACTTC

v_gene: TRBV18
abundance: NA
j_gene: TRBJ1-3
d_gene: NA
CDR3aa: CASSNVEGETGNTIYF
CDR3nt: TGTGCCAGCTCAAATGTAGAAGGGGAAACTGGAAACACCATATATTTT

v_gene: TRBV6-5
abundance: few
j_gene: TRBJ1-3
d_gene: NA
CDR3aa: CASRRQALYTIYF
CDR3nt: TGTGCCAGCAGGAGACAGGCCCTATACACCATATATTTT

v_gene: TRBV19
abundance: once
j_gene: TRBJ2-3
d_gene: TRBD2
CDR3aa: CASSSRTSGNTDTQYF
CDR3nt: TGTGCCAGTAGTTCGCGGACTAGCGGAAACACAGATACGCAGTATTTT

v_gene: TRBV30
abundance: NA
j_gene: TRBJ2-6
d_gene: TRBD1
CDR3aa: CAWRTGSLPGANVLTF
CDR3nt: TGTGCCTGGAGGACAGGGAGCCTACCCGGGGCCAACGTCCTGACTTTC

v_gene: TRBV20-1
abundance: few
j_gene: TRBJ2-7
d_gene: NA
CDR3aa: CSALTRGEQYF
CDR3nt: TGCAGTGCCCTGACTAGGGGTGAACAGTACTTC

v_gene: TRBV5-1
abundance: NA
j_gene: TRBJ1-2
d_gene: NA
CDR3aa: CASSPGQNYGYTF
CDR3nt: TGCGCCAGCAGCCCGGGACAAAACTATGGCTACACCTTC

v_gene: TRBV10-3
abundance: NA
j_gene: TRBJ2-7
d_gene: NA
CDR3aa: CAIGPGGGEQYF
CDR3nt: TGTGCCATCGGACCCGGGGGTGGCGAGCAGTACTTC

v_gene: TRBV2
abundance: NA
j_gene: TRBJ2-7
d_gene: NA
CDR3aa: CASSVSSYEQYF
CDR3nt: TGTGCCAGCAGTGTATCCTCCTACGAGCAGTACTTC

v_gene: TRBV5-1
abundance: NA
j_gene: TRBJ2-7
d_gene: TRBD1
CDR3aa: CASSVQGSYEQYF
CDR3nt: TGCGCCAGCAGCGTACAGGGGTCCTACGAGCAGTACTTC

v_gene: TRBV3-1/TRBV3-2
abundance: NA
j_gene: TRBJ2-7
d_gene: NA
CDR3aa: CASSHQTARSYEQYF
CDR3nt: TGTGCCAGCAGCCACCAGACAGCGAGGTCCTACGAGCAGTACTTC

v_gene: TRBV5-1
abundance: NA
j_gene: TRBJ1-2
d_gene: NA
CDR3aa: CASSLEQGVFYGYTF
CDR3nt: TGCGCCAGCAGCTTGGAACAGGGAGTCTTCTATGGCTACACCTTC

v_gene: TRBV21-1
abundance: once
j_gene: TRBJ2-3
d_gene: NA
CDR3aa: CASSKLPAGGWADTQYF
CDR3nt: TGTGCCAGCAGCAAACTTCCAGCGGGGGGCTGGGCAGATACGCAGTATTTT

v_gene: TRBV5-6
abundance: NA
j_gene: TRBJ2-1
d_gene: NA
CDR3aa: CASSLLGASDAYNEQFF
CDR3nt: TGTGCCAGCAGCTTGCTAGGTGCATCCGACGCATACAATGAGCAGTTCTTC

v_gene: TRBV18
abundance: NA
j_gene: TRBJ1-1
d_gene: TRBD1
CDR3aa: CASSPQTTGGTEAFF
CDR3nt: TGTGCCAGCTCACCCCAAACAACAGGGGGCACTGAAGCTTTCTTT

v_gene: TRBV9
abundance: NA
j_gene: TRBJ2-7
d_gene: NA
CDR3aa: CASSRGPGTSGATYEQYF
CDR3nt: TGTGCCAGCAGCCGAGGTCCCGGGACATCCGGGGCGACCTACGAGCAGTACTTC

v_gene: TRBV28
abundance: few
j_gene: TRBJ1-5
d_gene: NA
CDR3aa: CASSFPYDQPQHF
CDR3nt: TGTGCCAGCAGTTTCCCCTACGATCAGCCCCAGCATTTT

v_gene: TRBV6-1
abundance: NA
j_gene: TRBJ2-7
d_gene: TRBD2
CDR3aa: CASSEWTSGVSYEQYF
CDR3nt: TGTGCCAGCAGTGAATGGACTAGCGGGGTCTCCTACGAGCAGTACTTC

v_gene: TRBV5-4
abundance: NA
j_gene: TRBJ2-2
d_gene: TRBD2
CDR3aa: CASAPEVRGVVTGELFF
CDR3nt: TGTGCCAGCGCACCTGAGGTGCGGGGGGTGGTCACCGGGGAGCTGTTTTTT

v_gene: TRBV3-1/TRBV3-2
abundance: NA
j_gene: TRBJ2-1
d_gene: TRBD1
CDR3aa: CASSQFGRDRVYEQFF
CDR3nt: TGTGCCAGCAGCCAATTTGGGCGGGACAGGGTATATGAGCAGTTCTTC

v_gene: TRBV27
abundance: NA
j_gene: TRBJ1-1
d_gene: NA
CDR3aa: CASSRVALNTEAFF
CDR3nt: TGTGCCAGCAGTCGGGTGGCGCTGAACACTGAAGCTTTCTTT

v_gene: TRBV4-2
abundance: few
j_gene: TRBJ2-1
d_gene: NA
CDR3aa: CASSQVVLVSPLEQFF
CDR3nt: TGTGCCAGCAGCCAAGTTGTACTAGTATCTCCTCTTGAGCAGTTCTTC

v_gene: TRBV3-1/TRBV3-2
abundance: NA
j_gene: TRBJ2-7
d_gene: TRBD1
CDR3aa: CASSQEIMTGGAYEQYF
CDR3nt: TGTGCCAGCAGCCAAGAAATTATGACAGGGGGGGCCTACGAGCAGTACTTC

v_gene: TRBV3-1/TRBV3-2
abundance: NA
j_gene: TRBJ2-2
d_gene: TRBD1
CDR3aa: CASSQDIGQGAGELFF
CDR3nt: TGTGCCAGCAGCCAAGATATCGGACAGGGGGCCGGGGAGCTGTTTTTT

v_gene: TRBV7-3
abundance: NA
j_gene: TRBJ1-1
d_gene: NA
CDR3aa: CASSLQGRGTEAFF
CDR3nt: TGTGCCAGCAGCTTACAGGGGCGAGGGACTGAAGCTTTCTTT

v_gene: TRBV9
abundance: NA
j_gene: TRBJ2-2
d_gene: NA
CDR3aa: CASSPRRSGELFF
CDR3nt: TGTGCCAGCAGCCCCCGGCGGTCCGGGGAGCTGTTTTTT

v_gene: TRBV5-6
abundance: NA
j_gene: TRBJ2-7
d_gene: TRBD2
CDR3aa: CASSPNGGGQNYEQYF
CDR3nt: TGTGCCAGCAGCCCAAACGGCGGGGGGCAAAACTACGAGCAGTACTTC

v_gene: TRBV3-1/TRBV3-2
abundance: NA
j_gene: TRBJ2-3
d_gene: NA
CDR3aa: CASSQAGRSAYTDTQYF
CDR3nt: TGTGCCAGCAGCCAGGCCGGGAGATCCGCATACACAGATACGCAGTATTTT

v_gene: TRBV30
abundance: NA
j_gene: TRBJ2-2
d_gene: TRBD1
CDR3aa: CAWWTGGTGELFF
CDR3nt: TGTGCCTGGTGGACAGGGGGGACCGGGGAGCTGTTTTTT

v_gene: TRBV5-4
abundance: NA
j_gene: TRBJ1-3
d_gene: NA
CDR3aa: CASSLVMQGYSGNTIYF
CDR3nt: TGTGCCAGCAGCTTGGTTATGCAGGGTTACTCTGGAAACACCATATATTTT

v_gene: TRBV7-2
abundance: NA
j_gene: TRBJ2-2
d_gene: NA
CDR3aa: CASSLAVGLGTGELFF
CDR3nt: TGTGCCAGCAGCTTAGCGGTGGGGCTCGGCACCGGGGAGCTGTTTTTT

v_gene: TRBV2
abundance: NA
j_gene: TRBJ1-2
d_gene: TRBD1
CDR3aa: CASSERGRLLGGYTF
CDR3nt: TGTGCCAGCAGTGAAAGGGGGCGCTTATTGGGTGGCTACACCTTC

v_gene: TRBV4-3
abundance: NA
j_gene: TRBJ1-4
d_gene: TRBD1
CDR3aa: CASSLQGMQGEKLFF
CDR3nt: TGCGCCAGCAGCCTACAGGGGATGCAGGGTGAAAAACTGTTTTTT

v_gene: TRBV11-2
abundance: NA
j_gene: TRBJ2-6
d_gene: NA
CDR3aa: CASSPFADRGSGANVLTF
CDR3nt: TGTGCCAGCAGCCCATTCGCCGATCGGGGCTCTGGGGCCAACGTCCTGACTTTC

v_gene: TRBV15
abundance: NA
j_gene: TRBJ2-1
d_gene: TRBD2
CDR3aa: CATSPTGGGVNNEQFF
CDR3nt: TGTGCCACCAGCCCTACAGGCGGGGGGGTAAACAATGAGCAGTTCTTC

v_gene: TRBV9
abundance: NA
j_gene: TRBJ2-7
d_gene: TRBD2
CDR3aa: CASSVGLAGEQYF
CDR3nt: TGTGCCAGCAGCGTAGGTCTAGCGGGTGAGCAGTACTTC

v_gene: TRBV11-1
abundance: NA
j_gene: TRBJ2-6
d_gene: TRBD1
CDR3aa: CASSTQGVGANVLTF
CDR3nt: TGTGCCAGCAGCACCCAGGGGGTCGGGGCCAACGTCCTGACTTTC

v_gene: TRBV10-2
abundance: NA
j_gene: TRBJ2-3
d_gene: TRBD2
CDR3aa: CASMQRGVTDTQYF
CDR3nt: TGCGCCAGCATGCAGCGGGGCGTCACAGATACGCAGTATTTT

v_gene: TRBV6-6
abundance: NA
j_gene: TRBJ2-7
d_gene: TRBD1
CDR3aa: CASSPTASAGTGGKVTPYEQYF
CDR3nt: TGTGCCAGCAGTCCGACTGCTTCGGCGGGGACAGGGGGCAAGGTTACCCCCTACGAGCAGTACTTC